This T cell receptor beta chain was identified during a study of cytomegalovirus exposure and HLA in healthy donors. At the level of the study: An early data release held some 85 million unique TCRs from HLA-typed donors.

With 60 Vbeta and 13 Jbeta primers, the PCR was carried out. TCRdb's copy holds only in-frame clones and misses some; the assay was immunoSEQ multiplex PCR. This sample has over 90,000 clones; 73% occur once, and the top ten carry approximately 3.5%. V trimming: 7 bases; J trimming: 5 bases; junction bases outside the gene matches: 4. CDR3 size: 12 residues. The germline gives CDR1 SNHLY, CDR2 FYNNEI. The origin of this receptor is a man between 35 and 55 years old in good health and CMV-seronegative. V gene TRBV2 combines with J gene TRBJ2-5, with TRBD2 identical over 7 bases. Sequencing input: PBMCs. CDR3 DNA: TGTGCCAGCACCTGGGGAGGGGAGACCCAGTACTTC. It specifies CASTWGGETQYF.